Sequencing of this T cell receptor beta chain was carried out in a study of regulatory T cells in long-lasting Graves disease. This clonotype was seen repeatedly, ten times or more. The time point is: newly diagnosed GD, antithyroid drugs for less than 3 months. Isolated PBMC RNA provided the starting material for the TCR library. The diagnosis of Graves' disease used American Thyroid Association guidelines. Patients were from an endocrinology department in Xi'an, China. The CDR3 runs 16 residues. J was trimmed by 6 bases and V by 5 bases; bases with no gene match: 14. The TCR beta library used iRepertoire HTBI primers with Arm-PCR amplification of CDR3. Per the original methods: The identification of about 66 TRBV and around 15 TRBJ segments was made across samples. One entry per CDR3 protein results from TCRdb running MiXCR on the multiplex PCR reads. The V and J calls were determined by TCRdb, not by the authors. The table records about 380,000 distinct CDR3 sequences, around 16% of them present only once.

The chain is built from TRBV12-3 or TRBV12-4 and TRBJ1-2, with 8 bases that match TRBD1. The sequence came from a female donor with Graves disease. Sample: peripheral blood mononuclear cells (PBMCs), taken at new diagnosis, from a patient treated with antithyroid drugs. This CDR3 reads CASSTRIGTGGHGYTF. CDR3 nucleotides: TGTGCCAGCAGTACTAGAATTGGCACAGGGGGACATGGCTACACCTTC.